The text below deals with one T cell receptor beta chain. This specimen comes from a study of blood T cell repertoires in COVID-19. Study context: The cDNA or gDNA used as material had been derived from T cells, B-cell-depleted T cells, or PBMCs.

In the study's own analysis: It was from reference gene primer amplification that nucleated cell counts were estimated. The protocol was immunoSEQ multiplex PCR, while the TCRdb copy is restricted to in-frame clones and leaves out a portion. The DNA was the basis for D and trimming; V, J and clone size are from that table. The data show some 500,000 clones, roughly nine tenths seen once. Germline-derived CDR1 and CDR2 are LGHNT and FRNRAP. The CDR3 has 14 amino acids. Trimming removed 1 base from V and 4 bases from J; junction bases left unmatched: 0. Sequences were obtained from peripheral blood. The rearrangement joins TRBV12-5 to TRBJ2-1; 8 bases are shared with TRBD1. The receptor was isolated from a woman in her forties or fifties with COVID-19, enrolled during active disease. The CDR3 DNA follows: TGTGCTAGTGGTTTGGGACAGGGGTACAATGAGCAGTTCTTC. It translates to CASGLGQGYNEQFF.